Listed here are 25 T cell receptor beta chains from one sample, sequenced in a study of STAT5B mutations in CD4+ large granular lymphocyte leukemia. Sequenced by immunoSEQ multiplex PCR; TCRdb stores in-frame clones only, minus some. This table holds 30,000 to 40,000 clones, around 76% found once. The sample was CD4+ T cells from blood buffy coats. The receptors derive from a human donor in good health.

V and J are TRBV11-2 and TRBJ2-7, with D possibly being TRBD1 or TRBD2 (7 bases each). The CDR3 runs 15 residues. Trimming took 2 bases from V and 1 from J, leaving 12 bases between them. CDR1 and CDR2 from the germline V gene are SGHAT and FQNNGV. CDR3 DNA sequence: TGTGCCAGCAGCTTAAGGGGGGGACAGTCCTACGAGCAGTACTTC. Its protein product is CASSLRGGQSYEQYF. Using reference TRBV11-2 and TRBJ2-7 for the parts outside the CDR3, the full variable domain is EAGVAQSPRYKIIEKRQSVAFWCNPISGHATLYWYQQILGQGPKLLIQFQNNGVVDDSQLPKDRFSAERLKGVDSTLKIQPAKLEDSAVYLCASSLRGGQSYEQYFGPGTRLTVT.

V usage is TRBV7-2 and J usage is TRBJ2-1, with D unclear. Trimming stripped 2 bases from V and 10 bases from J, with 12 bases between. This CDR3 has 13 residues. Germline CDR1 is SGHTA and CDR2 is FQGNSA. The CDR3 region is CASSLLGRAEQFF. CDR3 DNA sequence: TGTGCCAGCAGCTTACTAGGTAGAGCGGAGCAGTTCTTC.

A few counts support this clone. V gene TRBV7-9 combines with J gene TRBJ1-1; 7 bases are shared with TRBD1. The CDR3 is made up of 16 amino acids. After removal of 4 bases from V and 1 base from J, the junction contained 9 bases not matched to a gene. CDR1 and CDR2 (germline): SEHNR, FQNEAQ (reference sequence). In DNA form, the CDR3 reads TGTGCCAGCAGCTACCGACAGGGAAGCTCGAACACTGAAGCTTTCTTT. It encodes CASSYRQGSSNTEAFF.

In nucleotides, the CDR3 is TGTGCCATCAGTGGGACAGGGGGACGAAGAAACACTGAAGCTTTCTTT. It is translated as CAISGTGGRRNTEAFF. The chain links TRBV10-3 to TRBJ1-1; 10 nucleotides agree with TRBD1. This CDR3 has 16 amino acids. Germline CDR1 is ENHRY and CDR2 is SYGVKD. The trim removed 4 bases at V and 2 bases at J, leaving 7 bases unmatched.

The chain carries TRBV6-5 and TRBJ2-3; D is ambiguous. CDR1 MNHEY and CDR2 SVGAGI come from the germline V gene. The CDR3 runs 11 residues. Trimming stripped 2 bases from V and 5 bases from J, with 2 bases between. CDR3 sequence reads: CASSYEDTQYF. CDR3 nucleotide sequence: TGTGCCAGCAGTTACGAAGATACGCAGTATTTT.

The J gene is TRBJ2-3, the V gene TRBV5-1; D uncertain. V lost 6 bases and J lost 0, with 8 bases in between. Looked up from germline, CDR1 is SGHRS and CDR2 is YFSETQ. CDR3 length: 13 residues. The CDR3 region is CASMEESTDTQYF. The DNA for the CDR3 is TGCGCCAGCATGGAAGAAAGCACAGATACGCAGTATTTT.

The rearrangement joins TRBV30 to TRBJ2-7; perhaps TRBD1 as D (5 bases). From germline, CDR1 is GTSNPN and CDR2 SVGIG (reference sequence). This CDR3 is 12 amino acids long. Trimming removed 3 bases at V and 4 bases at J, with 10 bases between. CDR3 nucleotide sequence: TGTGCCTGGAGGCCAGGGAAGTACGAGCAGTACTTC. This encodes CAWRPGKYEQYF.

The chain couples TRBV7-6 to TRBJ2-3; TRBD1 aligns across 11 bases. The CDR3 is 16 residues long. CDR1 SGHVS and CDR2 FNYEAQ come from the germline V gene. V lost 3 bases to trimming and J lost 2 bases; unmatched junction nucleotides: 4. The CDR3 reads CASSLGTGGSTDTQYF. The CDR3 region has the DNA TGTGCCAGCAGCTTGGGGACAGGGGGGTCCACAGATACGCAGTATTTT.

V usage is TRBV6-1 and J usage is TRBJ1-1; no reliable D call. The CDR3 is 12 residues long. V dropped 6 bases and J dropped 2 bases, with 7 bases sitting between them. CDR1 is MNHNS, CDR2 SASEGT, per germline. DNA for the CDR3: TGTGCCAGCAGCGGAGACAACACTGAAGCTTTCTTT. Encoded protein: CASSGDNTEAFF.

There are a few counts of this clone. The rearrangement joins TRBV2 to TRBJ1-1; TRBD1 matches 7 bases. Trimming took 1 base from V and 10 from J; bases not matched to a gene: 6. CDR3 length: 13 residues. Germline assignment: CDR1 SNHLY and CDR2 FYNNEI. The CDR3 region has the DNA TGTGCCAGCAGTGAAGTTCGGGGACAGAGAGCTTTCTTT. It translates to CASSEVRGQRAFF.

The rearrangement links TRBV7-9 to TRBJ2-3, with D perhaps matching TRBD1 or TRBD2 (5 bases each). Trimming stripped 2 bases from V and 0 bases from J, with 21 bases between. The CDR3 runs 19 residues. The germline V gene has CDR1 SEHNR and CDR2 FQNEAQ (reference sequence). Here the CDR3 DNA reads TGTGCCAGCAGCTTACGAGTAGGGACGGGCCGACCTAGCACAGATACGCAGTATTTT. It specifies CASSLRVGTGRPSTDTQYF.

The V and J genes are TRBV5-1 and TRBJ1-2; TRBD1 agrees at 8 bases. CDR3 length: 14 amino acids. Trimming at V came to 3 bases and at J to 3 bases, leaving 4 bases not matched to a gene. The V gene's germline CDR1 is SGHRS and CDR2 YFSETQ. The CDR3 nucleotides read TGCGCCAGCAGCTCTGACAGGGGCCACTATGGCTACACCTTC. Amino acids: CASSSDRGHYGYTF.

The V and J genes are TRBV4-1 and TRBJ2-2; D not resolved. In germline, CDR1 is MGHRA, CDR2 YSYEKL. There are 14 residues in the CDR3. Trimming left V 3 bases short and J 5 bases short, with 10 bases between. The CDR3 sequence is CASSQRSQTGELFF. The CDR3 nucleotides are TGCGCCAGCAGCCAGAGGTCGCAAACCGGGGAGCTGTTTTTT.

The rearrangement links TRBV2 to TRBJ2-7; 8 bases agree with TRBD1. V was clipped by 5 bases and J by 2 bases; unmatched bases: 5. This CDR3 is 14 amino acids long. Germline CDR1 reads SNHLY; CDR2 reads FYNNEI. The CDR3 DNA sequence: TGTGCCAGCAGTCGGGACAGGTCTACCTACGAGCAGTACTTC. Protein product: CASSRDRSTYEQYF.

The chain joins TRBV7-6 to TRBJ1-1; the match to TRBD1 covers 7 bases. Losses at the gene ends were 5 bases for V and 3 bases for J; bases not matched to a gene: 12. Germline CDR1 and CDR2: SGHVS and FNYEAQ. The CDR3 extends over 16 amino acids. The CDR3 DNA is TGTGCCAGCAGCAGAGGGGGCAGGGGGAAGGACACTGAAGCTTTCTTT. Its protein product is CASSRGGRGKDTEAFF. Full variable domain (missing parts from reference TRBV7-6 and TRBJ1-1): GAGVSQSPRYKVTKRGQDVALRCDPISGHVSLYWYRQALGQGPEFLTYFNYEAQQDKSGLPNDRFSAERPEGSISTLTIQRTEQRDSAMYRCASSRGGRGKDTEAFFGQGTRLTVV.

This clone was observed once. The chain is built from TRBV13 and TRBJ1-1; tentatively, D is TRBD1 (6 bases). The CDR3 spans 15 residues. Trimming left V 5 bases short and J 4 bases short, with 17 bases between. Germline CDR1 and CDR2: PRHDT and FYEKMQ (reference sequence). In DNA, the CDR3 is TGTGCCAGCAGCCCGTGGGGAAGGGGGAGCACTGAAGCTTTCTTT. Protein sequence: CASSPWGRGSTEAFF. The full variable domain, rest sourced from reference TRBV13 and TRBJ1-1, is AAGVIQSPRHLIKEKRETATLKCYPIPRHDTVYWYQQGPGQDPQFLISFYEKMQSDKGSIPDRFSAQQFSDYHSELNMSSLELGDSALYFCASSPWGRGSTEAFFGQGTRLTVV.

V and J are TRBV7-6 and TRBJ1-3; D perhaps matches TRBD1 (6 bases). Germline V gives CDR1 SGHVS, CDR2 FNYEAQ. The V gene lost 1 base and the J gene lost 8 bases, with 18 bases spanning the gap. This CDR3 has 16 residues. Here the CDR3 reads CASSLVGGPLAHTIYF. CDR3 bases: TGTGCCAGCAGCTTAGTAGGGGGGCCCCTTGCCCACACCATATATTTT.

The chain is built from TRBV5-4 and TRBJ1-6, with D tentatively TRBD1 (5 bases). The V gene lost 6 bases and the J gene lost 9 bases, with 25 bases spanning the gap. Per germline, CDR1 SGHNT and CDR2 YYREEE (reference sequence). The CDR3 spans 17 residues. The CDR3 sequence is CASTLRLSRESSSPLHF. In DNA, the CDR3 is TGTGCCAGCACCCTCCGTCTGAGCAGGGAGAGTAGTTCACCCCTCCACTTT. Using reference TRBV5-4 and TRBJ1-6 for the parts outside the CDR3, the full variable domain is ETGVTQSPTHLIKTRGQQVTLRCSSQSGHNTVSWYQQALGQGPQFIFQYYREEENGRGNFPPRFSGLQFPNYSSELNVNALELDDSALYLCASTLRLSRESSSPLHFGNGTRLTVT.

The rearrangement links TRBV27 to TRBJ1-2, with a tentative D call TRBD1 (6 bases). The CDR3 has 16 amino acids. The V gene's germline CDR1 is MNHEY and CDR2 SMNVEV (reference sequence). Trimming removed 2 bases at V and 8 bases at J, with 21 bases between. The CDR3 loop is CASSLRQGYHYEGYTF. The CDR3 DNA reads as TGTGCCAGCAGTTTACGGCAGGGGTACCACTATGAGGGCTACACCTTC.

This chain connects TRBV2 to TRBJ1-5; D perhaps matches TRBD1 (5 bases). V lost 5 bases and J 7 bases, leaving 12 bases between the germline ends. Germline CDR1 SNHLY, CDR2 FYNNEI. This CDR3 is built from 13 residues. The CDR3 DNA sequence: TGTGCCAGCAGTTTAATAAGGGACCAGCCCCAGCATTTT. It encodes CASSLIRDQPQHF.

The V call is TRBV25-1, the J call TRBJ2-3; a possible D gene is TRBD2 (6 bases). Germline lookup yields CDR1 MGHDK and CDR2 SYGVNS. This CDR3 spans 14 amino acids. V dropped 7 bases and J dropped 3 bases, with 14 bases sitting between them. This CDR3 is CASNSGGGTDTQYF. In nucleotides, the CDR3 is TGTGCCAGCAATAGCGGTGGGGGAACAGATACGCAGTATTTT.

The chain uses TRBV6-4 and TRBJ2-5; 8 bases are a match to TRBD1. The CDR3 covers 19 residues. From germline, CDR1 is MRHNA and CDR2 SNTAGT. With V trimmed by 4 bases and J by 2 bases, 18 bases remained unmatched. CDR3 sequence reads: CASSAKDRVPSRIQETQYF. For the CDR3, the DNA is TGTGCCAGCAGTGCCAAGGACAGGGTGCCAAGTAGGATACAAGAGACCCAGTACTTC.

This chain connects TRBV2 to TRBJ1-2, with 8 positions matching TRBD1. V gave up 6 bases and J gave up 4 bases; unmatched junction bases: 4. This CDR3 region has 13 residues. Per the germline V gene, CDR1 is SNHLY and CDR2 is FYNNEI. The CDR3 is CASSGQGSYGYTF. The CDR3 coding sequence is TGTGCCAGCAGCGGACAGGGTAGCTATGGCTACACCTTC.

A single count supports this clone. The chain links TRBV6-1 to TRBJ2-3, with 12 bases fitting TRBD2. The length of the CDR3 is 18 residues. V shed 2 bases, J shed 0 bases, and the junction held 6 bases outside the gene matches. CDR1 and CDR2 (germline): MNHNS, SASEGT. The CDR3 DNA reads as TGTGCCAGCAGTGAACCCTCCGGACTAGCGGGGAGCACAGATACGCAGTATTTT. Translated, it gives CASSEPSGLAGSTDTQYF.

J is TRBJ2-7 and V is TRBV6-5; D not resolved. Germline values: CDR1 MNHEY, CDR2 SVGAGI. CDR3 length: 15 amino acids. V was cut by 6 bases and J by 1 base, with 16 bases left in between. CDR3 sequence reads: CASRPTPGRSYEQYF. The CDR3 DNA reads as TGTGCCAGCAGACCCACCCCAGGACGATCCTACGAGCAGTACTTC.